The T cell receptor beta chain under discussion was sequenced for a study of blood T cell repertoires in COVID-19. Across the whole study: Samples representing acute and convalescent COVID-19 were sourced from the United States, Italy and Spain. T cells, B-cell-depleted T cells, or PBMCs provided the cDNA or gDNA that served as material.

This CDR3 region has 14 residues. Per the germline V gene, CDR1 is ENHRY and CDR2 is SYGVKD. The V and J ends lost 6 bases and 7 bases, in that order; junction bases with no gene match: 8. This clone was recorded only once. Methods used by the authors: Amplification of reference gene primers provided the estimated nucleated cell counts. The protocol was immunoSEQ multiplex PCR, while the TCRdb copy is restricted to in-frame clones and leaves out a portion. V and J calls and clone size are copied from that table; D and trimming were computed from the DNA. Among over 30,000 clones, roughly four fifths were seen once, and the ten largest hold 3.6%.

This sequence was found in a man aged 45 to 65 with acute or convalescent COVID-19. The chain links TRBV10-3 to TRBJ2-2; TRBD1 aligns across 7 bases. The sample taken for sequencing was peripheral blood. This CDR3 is CAIRPQGENGELFF. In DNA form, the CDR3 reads TGTGCCATCAGACCCCAGGGGGAGAACGGGGAGCTGTTTTTT.